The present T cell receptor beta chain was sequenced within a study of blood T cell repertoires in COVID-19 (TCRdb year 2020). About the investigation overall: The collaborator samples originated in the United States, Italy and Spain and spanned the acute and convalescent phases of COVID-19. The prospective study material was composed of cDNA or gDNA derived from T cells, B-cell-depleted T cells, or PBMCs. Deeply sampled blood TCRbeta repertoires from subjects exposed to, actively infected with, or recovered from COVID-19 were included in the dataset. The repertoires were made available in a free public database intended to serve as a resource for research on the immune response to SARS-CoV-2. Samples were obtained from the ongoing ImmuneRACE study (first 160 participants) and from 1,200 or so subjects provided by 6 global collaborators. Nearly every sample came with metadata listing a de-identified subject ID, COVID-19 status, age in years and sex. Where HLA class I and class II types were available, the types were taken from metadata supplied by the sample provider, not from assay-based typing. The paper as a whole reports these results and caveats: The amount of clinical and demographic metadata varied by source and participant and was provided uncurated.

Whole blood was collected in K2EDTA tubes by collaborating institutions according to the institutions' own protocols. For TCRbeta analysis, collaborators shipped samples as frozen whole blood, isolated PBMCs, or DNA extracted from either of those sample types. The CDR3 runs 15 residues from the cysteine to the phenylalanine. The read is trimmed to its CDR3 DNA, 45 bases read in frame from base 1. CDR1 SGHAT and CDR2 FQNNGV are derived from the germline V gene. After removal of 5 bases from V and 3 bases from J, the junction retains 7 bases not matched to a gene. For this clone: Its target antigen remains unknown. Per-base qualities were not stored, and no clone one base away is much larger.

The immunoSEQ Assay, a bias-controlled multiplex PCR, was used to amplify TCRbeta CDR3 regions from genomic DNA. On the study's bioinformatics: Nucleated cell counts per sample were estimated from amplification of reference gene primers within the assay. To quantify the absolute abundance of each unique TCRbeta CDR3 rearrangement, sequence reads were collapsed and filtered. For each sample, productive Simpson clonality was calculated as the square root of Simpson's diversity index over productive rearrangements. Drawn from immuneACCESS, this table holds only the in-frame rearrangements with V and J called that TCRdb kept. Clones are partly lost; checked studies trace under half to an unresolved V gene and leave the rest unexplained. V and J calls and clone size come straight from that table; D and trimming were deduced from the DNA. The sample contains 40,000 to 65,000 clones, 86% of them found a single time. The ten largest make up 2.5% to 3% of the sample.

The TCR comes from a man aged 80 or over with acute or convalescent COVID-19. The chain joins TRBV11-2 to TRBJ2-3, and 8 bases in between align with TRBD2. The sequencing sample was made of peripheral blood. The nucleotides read TGTGCCAGCAGCGCCCGACTAGCGACGACAGATACGCAGTATTTT. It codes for CASSARLATTDTQYF.